Detailed here is one TCR beta chain. No antigen is known for it. Per-nucleotide qualities are absent, and no much larger clonotype sits a single base away. The immunoSEQ Assay, a bias-controlled multiplex PCR, was used to amplify TCRbeta CDR3 regions from genomic DNA. In the source study's methods: Nucleated cell counts per sample were estimated from amplification of reference gene primers within the assay. To quantify the absolute abundance of each unique TCRbeta CDR3 rearrangement, sequence reads were collapsed and filtered. For each sample, productive Simpson clonality was calculated as the square root of Simpson's diversity index across productive rearrangements. TCRdb limited this immuneACCESS table to in-frame rearrangements with V and J called. A share of clones is missing; checked studies link under half to unresolved V genes, and the rest is unexplained. V, J and clone size are those of that table, while D and trimming were read from the DNA. This sample lists approximately 180,000 clones; approximately 73% were detected once. The biggest ten clones account for roughly a sixth of the sample.

These data belong to a study of blood T cell repertoires in COVID-19 (dated by TCRdb to 2020 to 2021). In the study overall: Collaborator samples came from the United States, Italy and Spain and covered acute and convalescent phases of COVID-19. The prospective study material was composed of cDNA or gDNA derived from T cells, B-cell-depleted T cells, or PBMCs. Subjects who had been exposed to COVID-19, were actively infected with it, or had recovered from it provided the deeply sampled blood TCRbeta repertoires that made up the dataset. A freely available public database, intended as a resource for researchers studying the immune response to SARS-CoV-2, is where the repertoires were released. The samples were drawn from the first 160 participants of the ongoing ImmuneRACE study and from over 950 subjects provided by 6 global collaborators. The sample metadata nearly always contained a de-identified subject ID, COVID-19 status, age in years and sex. HLA class I and class II types, where available, came from metadata supplied by the sample provider rather than from assay-based typing.

Participants in the prospective study were enrolled through a virtual design, were aged about 18 to 100 years, and lived in some 24 United States geographic areas. In the prospective study, participants were assigned to cohorts based on the clinical history participants reported in a screening survey and a study questionnaire. Each participant in the prospective study had whole blood, serum and a nasopharyngeal or oropharyngeal swab collected by mobile phlebotomists. Over a roughly 2-month period, participants in the prospective study had the option of providing additional blood draws and questionnaires. Before DNA extraction, prospective study blood samples were shipped either frozen or at room temperature. Including cysteine and phenylalanine, the CDR3 has 11 amino acids. Solely the CDR3 DNA is kept, with 33 bases framed from the first base. CDR1 and CDR2 (KGHSH, LQKENI) derive from the germline V gene. At the junction V is shortened by 4 bases and J by 10 bases, with 9 bases in between.

Results and caveats for the whole study, not just this receptor: The amount of clinical and demographic metadata varied by source and participant and was provided uncurated.

This TCR was recovered from a woman in her forties or fifties with acute COVID-19. The sequence joins TRBV18 to TRBJ2-3, with an unclear D gene assignment. The sequencing sample was made of PBMCs or T cells enriched from blood (not recorded which). The CDR3 has the sequence CASSLAESQYF. In nucleotides, the sequence is TGTGCCAGCTCACTCGCGGAGTCGCAGTATTTT. Where the CDR3 stops, the reference TRBV18 and TRBJ2-3 genes take over; the full variable domain is NAGVMQNPRHLVRRRGQEARLRCSPMKGHSHVYWYRQLPEEGLKFMVYLQKENIIDESGMPKERFSAEFPKEGPSILRIQQVVRGDSAAYFCASSLAESQYFGPGTRLTVL.